The 21 T cell receptor beta chains listed next were all sequenced from one sample in a study of T cells in Graves' hyperthyroidism and ophthalmopathy. The source material, RNA transcripts, was used to amplify TCR beta CDR3 regions. HTBI primers were the set used in a first-round RT-PCR of the TCR CDR3. TCRdb passed the multiplex PCR reads through MiXCR, listing each CDR3 protein once. The table records some 530,000 distinct CDR3 sequences, 20% to 25% of them present only once. Material: blood. All receptors come from a woman in her 70s with Graves' ophthalmopathy.

CDR3: CSARTPGTNYGYTF. In DNA, the CDR3 is TGCAGTGCTAGGACACCCGGGACTAACTATGGCTACACCTTC. This sequence joins TRBV20-1 and TRBJ1-2; no clear D. The V end was cut by 3 bases, the J end by 0 bases, with 11 bases between. CDR1 and CDR2 from the germline V gene are DFQATT and SNEGSKA (reference sequence). The CDR3 spans 14 residues.

V is TRBV12-3 or TRBV12-4 and J is TRBJ2-7, with D unclear. Trimming cost V 2 bases and J 6 bases, with 8 bases left between them. The CDR3 extends over 12 amino acids. CDR3 bases: TGTGCCAGCAGTTTACGCAGAGGCGAGCAGTACTTC. Encoded protein: CASSLRRGEQYF.

Details on this clonotype: The junction shows a germline mismatch at one end, possibly a read error. The chain couples TRBV28 to TRBJ2-7, with a possible D match to TRBD1 (6 bases). The germline V gene encodes CDR1 MDHEN and CDR2 SYDVKM. This CDR3 region has 12 residues. The DNA for the CDR3 is TGCGCCAGCAGTGTCCCAGGGGACGAGCAGTACTTC. It codes for CASSVPGDEQYF. The full variable domain, in which reference TRBV28 and TRBJ2-7 provide the parts outside the CDR3, is DVKVTQSSRYLVKRTGEKVFLECVQDMDHENMFWYRQDPGLGLRLIYFSYDVKMKEKGDIPEGYSVSREKKERFSLILESASTNQTSMYLCASSVPGDEQYFGPGTRLTVT.

This clonotype has just a few counts. The CDR3 spells CSARDLNYGYTF. The CDR3 coding sequence is TGCAGTGCTAGAGATCTGAACTATGGCTACACCTTC. J is TRBJ1-2 and V is TRBV20-1; D not certain. V lost 0 bases and J 2 bases, leaving 4 bases between the germline ends. Germline CDR1 and CDR2: DFQATT and SNEGSKA (reference sequence). The CDR3 sequence is 12 residues long.

The chain employs TRBV5-1 and TRBJ2-2, with 9 bases that match TRBD1. The CDR3 extends over 17 amino acids. The V and J ends lost 5 bases and 0 bases, in that order; junction bases with no gene match: 8. Germline CDR1 is SGHRS and CDR2 is YFSETQ. CDR3 sequence reads: CASSSTGGKANTGELFF. The CDR3 DNA follows: TGCGCCAGCAGTTCCACAGGGGGCAAGGCGAACACCGGGGAGCTGTTTTTT.

The sample holds many counts of this clonotype. The chain employs TRBV12-3 or TRBV12-4 and TRBJ2-5; D unclear. V dropped 8 bases and J dropped 0 bases, with 16 bases sitting between them. The CDR3 runs 15 residues. In DNA, the CDR3 is TGTGCCAGCCAGCGAAATGGCCTGAACCAAGAGACCCAGTACTTC. This codes for CASQRNGLNQETQYF.

Only a few counts were recorded for this clonotype. CDR3 DNA sequence: TGTGCCAGCAGCTTATCGGATCACTACGAGCAGTACTTC. This gives the protein CASSLSDHYEQYF. This rearrangement joins TRBV7-8 to TRBJ2-7; D remains unclear. With 2 bases removed from V and 3 bases from J, the gap between germline ends came to 8 bases. CDR1 is SGHVS and CDR2 is FQNEAQ in the germline V gene. The CDR3 spans 13 residues.

At least ten counts were recorded for this clonotype. The V call is TRBV12-3 or TRBV12-4, the J call TRBJ2-7; D not resolved. The V gene lost 4 bases and the J gene lost 3 bases, with 4 bases spanning the gap. This CDR3 region has 11 residues. In DNA, the CDR3 is TGTGCCAGCAGTTCCCTCTACGAGCAGTACTTC. Protein product: CASSSLYEQYF.

The gene calls are TRBV14 and TRBJ2-2, with 14 bases lining up with TRBD2. Germline-derived CDR1 and CDR2 are SGHDN and FVKESK. The CDR3 totals 17 residues. V dropped 4 bases and J dropped 4; count of bases not matched to a gene: 5. The CDR3 DNA sequence: TGTGCCAGCAGCCGGGGACTAGCGGGAGCTCGCACCGGGGAGCTGTTTTTT. Encoded protein: CASSRGLAGARTGELFF.

The J gene is TRBJ1-2, the V gene TRBV3-1; unclear D gene. The CDR3 runs to 13 residues. Between the trimmed V and J ends, which lost 3 bases and 13 bases, there was a span of 18 bases. CDR1 LGHDT and CDR2 YNNKEL come from the germline V gene (reference sequence). The CDR3 region is CASSQIIEGGVTF. CDR3 coding DNA: TGTGCCAGCAGCCAGATTATCGAGGGAGGAGTCACCTTC.

Only a few counts were recorded for this clonotype. The rearrangement links TRBV12-3 or TRBV12-4 to TRBJ1-2, with D hard to call. The CDR3 has 15 residues. V lost 2 bases and J 4 bases, leaving 14 bases between the germline ends. The CDR3 loop reads CASSLHARSGYGYTF. The CDR3 region has the DNA TGTGCCAGCAGTTTACACGCCCGGAGCGGCTATGGCTACACCTTC.

The genes are TRBV10-3 and TRBJ1-1, with D perhaps TRBD1 (5 bases). In germline, CDR1 is ENHRY, CDR2 SYGVKD. Trimming stripped 11 bases from V and 2 bases from J, with 18 bases between. This CDR3 comprises 14 residues. In DNA, the CDR3 is TGTGCCTCCTCCTCGGGGGGGAGAAACACTGAAGCTTTCTTT. Translating it yields CASSSGGRNTEAFF.

This chain uses TRBV5-5 with TRBJ1-3, with TRBD1 matching 9 bases. Unmatched junction bases numbered 12, after V lost 4 bases and J lost 4 bases. The CDR3 is 17 amino acids. Germline lookup yields CDR1 SGHKS and CDR2 YYEKEE (reference sequence). This CDR3 is CASSPKEQGAEGNTIYF. CDR3 nucleotide sequence: TGTGCCAGCAGCCCCAAAGAACAGGGGGCAGAAGGAAACACCATATATTTT.

This clonotype has at least ten counts. The genes are TRBV3-1 and TRBJ1-2; no firm D call. The CDR3 is 17 residues long. V shed 0 bases and J shed 4 bases, with 18 bases lying between them. The germline gives CDR1 LGHDT, CDR2 YNNKEL (reference sequence). The CDR3 DNA is TGTGCCAGCAGCCAAGAAGGTCTGAGACAACTAGGCTATGGCTACACCTTC. It codes for CASSQEGLRQLGYGYTF.

This chain connects TRBV6-1 to TRBJ1-2; D gene ambiguous. The V gene lost 4 bases and the J gene lost 8 bases, with 11 bases spanning the gap. The germline V gene has CDR1 MNHNS and CDR2 SASEGT. This CDR3 is 12 amino acids long. The CDR3 protein is CASSGQGGGYTF. The DNA for the CDR3 is TGTGCCAGCAGTGGACAAGGAGGAGGCTACACCTTC.

This chain joins TRBV29-1 and TRBJ1-4; D perhaps matches TRBD1 (6 bases). The CDR3 spans 13 residues. Germline CDR1 and CDR2: SQVTM and ANQGSEA. V lost 0 bases and J 8 bases, leaving 10 bases between the germline ends. The CDR3 region has the DNA TGCAGCGTTGAAGAGGGGGCCGGAGAAAAACTGTTTTTT. It codes for CSVEEGAGEKLFF.

The gene calls are TRBV4-2 and TRBJ2-5, with D perhaps matching TRBD2 (5 bases). Between the trimmed V and J ends, which lost 0 bases and 1 base, there was a span of 12 bases. This CDR3 region has 16 residues. Looked up from germline, CDR1 is LGHNA and CDR2 is YNFKEQ. The CDR3 DNA sequence: TGTGCCAGCAGCCAAGAAGCGAGCGGATCCCAAGAGACCCAGTACTTC. This gives the protein CASSQEASGSQETQYF.

This clonotype has a handful of counts. The rearrangement links TRBV7-9 to TRBJ2-3, with no clear D. The germline V gene has CDR1 SEHNR and CDR2 FQNEAQ (reference sequence). The CDR3 runs 15 residues. V was clipped by 1 base and J by 1 base, with 9 bases between them. Here the CDR3 DNA reads TGTGCCAGCAGCTTAGGGGTTTCGGGCACAGATACGCAGTATTTT. This translates into CASSLGVSGTDTQYF.

The chain employs TRBV5-6 and TRBJ1-2, with D possibly TRBD1 on 6 matching bases. V was shortened by 5 bases and J by 4 bases, with 15 bases between the two germline ends. The CDR3 sequence is 14 residues long. Germline CDR1 SGHDT, CDR2 YYEEEE. The CDR3 sequence: CASSPKGQSYGYTF. The CDR3 DNA follows: TGTGCCAGCAGTCCGAAGGGACAATCCTATGGCTACACCTTC. The full variable domain, completed using reference TRBV5-6 and TRBJ1-2, is DAGVTQSPTHLIKTRGQQVTLRCSPKSGHDTVSWYQQALGQGPQFIFQYYEEEERQRGNFPDRFSGHQFPNYSSELNVNALLLGDSALYLCASSPKGQSYGYTFGSGTRLTVV.

The rearrangement joins TRBV3-1 to TRBJ1-2; D remains unclear. The CDR3 loop spans 17 amino acids. Germline-derived CDR1 and CDR2 are LGHDT and YNNKEL (reference sequence). Trimming stripped 3 bases from V and 4 bases from J, with 21 bases between. The CDR3 reads CASSHSSRLPAIYGYTF. The CDR3 bases are TGTGCCAGCAGCCATTCCTCCCGTTTGCCAGCCATCTATGGCTACACCTTC.

The rearrangement uses TRBV6-4 and TRBJ1-4; a weak D match, TRBD1 (5 bases). CDR1 MRHNA and CDR2 SNTAGT come from the germline V gene. This CDR3 region has 15 residues. Trimming removed 5 bases from V and 7 bases from J, with 17 bases in between. The chain's CDR3 is CASSSGEGRGEKLFF. The CDR3, as DNA: TGTGCCAGCAGTTCCGGGGAGGGGCGGGGTGAAAAACTGTTTTTT.